This T cell receptor beta chain was retrieved from a study of blood T cells in healthy people across ages. Study in general: Using template switching, researchers captured about one barcoded beta molecule for each two T cells.

A second PCR of about 7 to 12 cycles used a sample-barcoded 5' primer and a J-beta primer mix. TCRdb passed the 5' RACE reads through MiXCR, listing each CDR3 protein once. The sample lists roughly 1,300,000 distinct CDR3 sequences, 55% to 75% seen once, with 5.5% to 8% in the top ten. Worth noting for this clonotype: No antigen is known for it.

Every donor contributed around 10 milliliters of peripheral blood by blood draw. Per sample, no less than 5.5 micrograms of total RNA were extracted. Notes on the study in general: A strong correlation was found between TCR beta diversity and the percentage of naive T cells.

Germline V gene lookup returns CDR1 MNHNS and CDR2 SASEGT. The CDR3 covers 15 residues. V lost 6 bases and J lost 7, with 21 bases in between. The receptor's source is a man between 18 and 29 years old in good health. J is TRBJ1-2 and V is TRBV6-1; perhaps TRBD1 as D (5 bases). Sequenced sample: blood. The chain's CDR3 is CASREGRYGLSGYTF. CDR3 coding DNA: TGTGCCAGCAGGGAGGGGCGGTACGGCTTAAGTGGCTACACCTTC.